A selection of T cell receptor beta chains follows, all from one sample in a study of blood T cells in healthy people across ages. One entry per CDR3 protein results from TCRdb running MiXCR on the 5' RACE reads. The repertoire consists of approximately 800,000 distinct CDR3 sequences, with approximately 25% occurring once and the leading ten covering approximately 3.7%. The same specimen was also included in a second study, on T cells of mothers and their children.

The sequenced material came from blood. These receptors all stem from a boy between 5 and 17 years old in good health. The CDR3 runs from the conserved cysteine through the conserved F or W. A D gene is named only where the DNA matches it firmly. For some rows the clone size is stated as once, few or many, or as a class when expanded; others skip it.

j_call,clone_size,d_call,v_call,cdr3_aa,cdr3_nt
TRBJ2-3,NA,NA,TRBV27,CASSFKGGYTQYF,TGTGCCAGCAGTTTTAAGGGCGGATATACGCAGTATTTT
TRBJ2-2,few,NA,TRBV29-1,CSVEARGIQTGELFF,TGCAGCGTTGAAGCACGGGGAATCCAAACCGGGGAGCTGTTTTTT
TRBJ2-5,NA,NA,TRBV15,CATSRGKSRGMQETQYF,TGTGCCACCAGCAGAGGCAAAAGCAGGGGTATGCAAGAGACCCAGTACTTC
TRBJ2-1,NA,TRBD2,TRBV4-1,CASSHPQGGLAGRQFF,TGCGCCAGCAGCCATCCACAGGGAGGGCTAGCGGGACGGCAGTTCTTC
TRBJ2-7,NA,NA,TRBV4-3,CASSQDMRGYEQYF,TGCGCCAGCAGCCAAGATATGCGGGGCTACGAGCAGTACTTC
TRBJ2-5,many,NA,TRBV7-3,CASSTGGGWETQYF,TGTGCCAGCAGCACCGGCGGGGGCTGGGAGACCCAGTACTTC
TRBJ2-5,NA,NA,TRBV20-1,CSARGRGIIQETQYF,TGCAGTGCTAGAGGAAGGGGGATCATCCAAGAGACCCAGTACTTC
TRBJ2-1,once,NA,TRBV7-2,CASSSPNSEQFF,TGTGCCAGCAGCTCCCCGAACAGTGAGCAGTTCTTC
TRBJ2-3,NA,TRBD2,TRBV4-3,CASSQDQGGGRTDTQYF,TGCGCCAGCAGCCAAGATCAGGGCGGGGGGCGGACAGATACGCAGTATTTT
TRBJ2-1,NA,TRBD1,TRBV29-1,CSARGQGGEQFF,TGCAGCGCCCGCGGACAGGGCGGGGAGCAGTTCTTC
TRBJ2-5,NA,NA,TRBV29-1,CSVEDPHQETQYF,TGCAGCGTTGAAGACCCCCACCAAGAGACCCAGTACTTC
TRBJ1-5,NA,NA,TRBV28,CASNPAGGYNQPQHF,TGTGCCAGCAACCCAGCGGGAGGTTACAATCAGCCCCAGCATTTT
TRBJ2-1,few,TRBD2,TRBV5-1,CASSLDAGGPMVGQFF,TGCGCCAGCAGCTTGGATGCGGGGGGCCCCATGGTTGGGCAGTTCTTC
TRBJ1-1,NA,TRBD1,TRBV12-3/TRBV12-4,CASTGQGAEAFF,TGTGCCAGCACCGGGCAGGGGGCTGAAGCTTTCTTT
TRBJ2-1,few,NA,TRBV6-2/TRBV6-3,CASHRGGLINEQFF,TGTGCCAGCCATCGGGGTGGACTCATAAATGAGCAGTTCTTC
TRBJ1-6,NA,NA,TRBV2,CASSEARTAYNSPLHF,TGTGCCAGCAGTGAAGCCCGGACAGCGTATAATTCACCCCTCCACTTT
TRBJ2-4,few,NA,TRBV1,CTSSQEEAPKNIQYF,TGCACCAGCAGCCAAGAAGAAGCACCCAAAAACATTCAGTACTTC
TRBJ2-7,NA,NA,TRBV7-6,CASSFQPDYEQYF,TGTGCCAGCAGCTTTCAGCCGGACTACGAGCAGTACTTC
TRBJ2-7,NA,TRBD2,TRBV29-1,CSVDSGGGYEQYF,TGCAGCGTAGATTCCGGGGGGGGCTACGAGCAGTACTTC
TRBJ2-3,few,TRBD1,TRBV5-1,CASSSGTVVDTQYF,TGCGCCAGCAGCTCCGGGACAGTTGTAGATACGCAGTATTTT
TRBJ2-4,NA,TRBD1,TRBV29-1,CSPPQRDRGPNIQYF,TGCAGCCCACCTCAAAGGGACAGGGGACCTAACATTCAGTACTTC
TRBJ2-1,NA,NA,TRBV6-2/TRBV6-3,CASSYSGRSYNEQFF,TGTGCCAGCAGTTACTCGGGGAGGTCCTACAATGAGCAGTTCTTC
TRBJ1-1,few,NA,TRBV27,CASSLSRTAGGTEAFF,TGTGCCAGCAGTTTATCCCGGACGGCTGGGGGGACTGAAGCTTTCTTT
TRBJ2-6,few,NA,TRBV15,CATSSRVSGANVLTF,TGTGCCACCAGCAGTCGGGTCTCTGGGGCCAACGTCCTGACTTTC
TRBJ2-7,NA,NA,TRBV4-1,CASSQAGAHEQYF,TGCGCCAGCAGCCAAGCGGGAGCCCACGAGCAGTACTTC
TRBJ2-3,NA,NA,TRBV6-4,CASRSTDSTDTQYF,TGTGCCAGCAGATCGACGGATAGCACAGATACGCAGTATTTT
TRBJ1-5,NA,NA,TRBV21-1,CASSKVRPDIQPQHF,TGTGCCAGCAGCAAAGTCAGGCCAGATATTCAGCCCCAGCATTTT
TRBJ2-5,NA,NA,TRBV13,CASSAGQSNSQSQETQYF,TGTGCCAGCAGCGCGGGACAGAGTAACTCACAAAGTCAAGAGACCCAGTACTTC
TRBJ1-6,few,NA,TRBV3-1,CASSQGRGAGSPLHF,TGTGCCAGCAGCCAAGGCAGAGGGGCTGGTTCACCCCTCCACTTT
TRBJ1-4,NA,TRBD1,TRBV11-2,CASSATGSTNEKLFF,TGTGCCAGCAGCGCGACAGGGTCGACTAATGAAAAACTGTTTTTT
TRBJ2-2,NA,TRBD1,TRBV28,CASSRDRGPYTGELFF,TGTGCCAGCTCCCGGGACAGGGGACCTTACACCGGGGAGCTGTTTTTT
TRBJ2-3,NA,NA,TRBV5-1,CASSLSPEHISTDTQYF,TGCGCCAGCAGCTTGAGTCCGGAGCATATAAGCACAGATACGCAGTATTTT
TRBJ1-1,NA,NA,TRBV30,CAWSGAGRMNTEAFF,TGTGCCTGGAGCGGGGCGGGAAGAATGAACACTGAAGCTTTCTTT
TRBJ1-4,NA,NA,TRBV25-1,CASISRNPTNEKLFF,TGTGCCAGCATCTCCAGGAACCCCACTAATGAAAAACTGTTTTTT
TRBJ1-1,NA,NA,TRBV6-2/TRBV6-3,CASSMANTEAFF,TGTGCCAGCTCGATGGCGAACACTGAAGCTTTCTTT
TRBJ2-4,few,TRBD1,TRBV7-9,CASSLARGLENIQYF,TGTGCCAGCAGCTTAGCCAGGGGGCTGGAAAACATTCAGTACTTC
TRBJ1-2,NA,NA,TRBV12-3/TRBV12-4,CASSPNSGLIYGYTF,TGTGCCAGCAGTCCTAATTCGGGACTGATCTATGGCTACACCTTC
TRBJ1-3,NA,TRBD1,TRBV13,CASSLRLTGQHGNTIYF,TGTGCCAGCAGCTTGAGACTAACGGGACAGCATGGAAACACCATATATTTT
TRBJ2-7,few,NA,TRBV6-6,CASSSRGGTYEQYF,TGTGCCAGCAGTTCCCGGGGTGGGACCTACGAGCAGTACTTC
TRBJ2-7,NA,NA,TRBV20-1,CSASLGAAYEQYF,TGCAGTGCTAGTTTGGGGGCGGCCTACGAGCAGTACTTC
TRBJ1-4,many,NA,TRBV21-1,CASVHRGNEKLFF,TGTGCCAGCGTACACAGGGGTAATGAAAAACTGTTTTTT
TRBJ2-1,NA,TRBD2,TRBV7-9,CASSFLRGAINYEQFF,TGTGCCAGCAGCTTTTTGCGGGGGGCCATAAACTATGAGCAGTTCTTC
TRBJ2-7,few,NA,TRBV13,CASSPSGQTYEQYF,TGTGCCAGCAGCCCCTCCGGGCAAACCTACGAGCAGTACTTC
TRBJ2-1,NA,NA,TRBV24-1,CATSDLEASNEQFF,TGTGCCACCAGTGATTTAGAAGCGAGCAATGAGCAGTTCTTC
TRBJ1-5,few,NA,TRBV27,CASSGDSYQPQHF,TGTGCCAGCAGCGGCGACAGTTATCAGCCCCAGCATTTT
TRBJ1-1,NA,NA,TRBV5-1,CASSWGANTEAFF,TGCGCCAGCAGCTGGGGGGCGAACACTGAAGCTTTCTTT
TRBJ2-5,few,TRBD2,TRBV4-3,CASSQDVGLAGGQETQYF,TGCGCCAGCAGCCAAGATGTCGGGCTAGCGGGAGGACAAGAGACCCAGTACTTC
TRBJ2-2,few,NA,TRBV15,CATSKKAWTTNTGELFF,TGTGCCACCAGCAAAAAAGCCTGGACAACGAACACCGGGGAGCTGTTTTTT
TRBJ2-7,few,TRBD1,TRBV6-2/TRBV6-3,CASSYPSKTGTSSYEQYF,TGTGCCAGCAGTTACCCGTCTAAGACAGGGACAAGCTCCTACGAGCAGTACTTC
TRBJ2-5,few,TRBD1,TRBV6-2/TRBV6-3,CASSFDFIKGGTGQETQYF,TGTGCCAGCAGTTTTGACTTTATCAAAGGCGGGACAGGCCAAGAGACCCAGTACTTC
TRBJ2-3,NA,TRBD1,TRBV7-3,CASSLLDRGSTDTQYF,TGTGCCAGCAGCCTACTGGACAGGGGGAGCACAGATACGCAGTATTTT